This TCR beta chain was captured in a study of blood T cell repertoires in COVID-19. Sequenced by immunoSEQ multiplex PCR; TCRdb stores in-frame clones only, minus some. The sample contains fewer than 250,000 clones, about 83% of which appear only once. Germline CDR1 reads ENHRY; CDR2 reads SYGVKD. There are 13 residues in the CDR3. The junction had 7 bases not matched to a gene; V was cut back by 10 bases and J by 4 bases. This chain connects TRBV10-3 to TRBJ2-3; 8 bases align to TRBD2. Specimen: peripheral blood. The sequence came from a man aged 50-60 years with active or convalescent COVID-19. As DNA, the CDR3 is TGTGCCACCTTAGCGGGGTTGTCAGATACGCAGTATTTT. This sequence encodes CATLAGLSDTQYF.